The next 23 T cell receptor beta chains were all read from a single sample in a study of graft-versus-host responses after intestinal transplantation. Using immunoSEQ multiplex PCR, the repertoire was profiled, and TCRdb retains in-frame clones only, with some absent. The sample holds over 10,000 clones, 84% seen once. The material sequenced was PBMCs, taken after intestinal transplantation. The receptor source for this set is a human patient who received an intestinal transplant, so some T cells may come from the graft donor.

The chain couples TRBV19 to TRBJ2-1, with 9 bases fitting TRBD2. CDR1 and CDR2 (germline): LNHDA, SQIVND (reference sequence). The CDR3 contains 15 residues. The ends lost 5 bases at V and 7 bases at J; junction bases unmatched: 9. The CDR3 region has the DNA TGTGCCAGTAGTTTGAGCGGGAGGACTCATAATGAGCAGTTCTTC. It yields the protein CASSLSGRTHNEQFF.

The chain carries TRBV5-1 and TRBJ1-6; the D is unclear. The germline V gene encodes CDR1 SGHRS and CDR2 YFSETQ. Deletions cut 3 bases from V and 4 bases from J, with 5 bases between. The CDR3 runs 13 residues. CDR3 sequence reads: CASSSNYNSPLHF. The CDR3 DNA reads TGCGCCAGCAGCTCGAATTATAATTCACCCCTCCACTTT.

In DNA, the CDR3 is TGTGCCAGCAGCTTAGATCAAGAGACCCAGTACTTC. It encodes CASSLDQETQYF. The chain combines TRBV11-2 with TRBJ2-5, with no clear D. Germline-derived CDR1 and CDR2 are SGHAT and FQNNGV. V lost 0 bases to trimming and J lost 2 bases, with 1 base between them. This CDR3 is built from 12 residues.

This clone was detected only once. This chain links TRBV18 with TRBJ1-2; D gene uncertain. The CDR3 consists of 14 residues. Trimming cost V 1 base and J 2 bases, with 8 bases left between them. In germline, CDR1 is KGHSH, CDR2 LQKENI. The DNA for the CDR3 is TGTGCCAGCTCACCACAGTACACAAACTATGGCTACACCTTC. Translating it yields CASSPQYTNYGYTF.

This clone was counted between two and nine times. The CDR3 DNA sequence: TGTGCCAGCAGCGACCTTAGCGGGAGGGCCGGAGATGAGCAGTTCTTC. Its protein product is CASSDLSGRAGDEQFF. This sequence joins TRBV9 and TRBJ2-1, with 11 bases fitting TRBD2. The CDR3 consists of 16 residues. Germline CDR1 is SGDLS and CDR2 is YYNGEE. V was pared by 3 bases and J by 8 bases, with 10 bases of the junction left unmatched.

The chain carries TRBV4-3 and TRBJ1-1, with TRBD1 matching over 9 bases. CDR1 is LGHNA, CDR2 YSLEER, per germline. Trimming at V came to 1 base and at J to 5 bases, leaving 5 bases not matched to a gene. The CDR3 is 15 amino acids. CDR3 sequence reads: CASSQGDRAGTEAFF. As DNA, the CDR3 is TGCGCCAGCAGCCAAGGGGACAGGGCGGGGACTGAAGCTTTCTTT.

This chain uses TRBV18 with TRBJ2-7; a possible D gene is TRBD2 (5 bases). CDR1 KGHSH and CDR2 LQKENI come from the germline V gene. This CDR3 is built from 16 residues. Trimming stripped 6 bases from V and 3 bases from J, with 21 bases between. In DNA form, the CDR3 reads TGTGCCAGCTCCCCCTCGCCCCCCCGGAGGCTCTACGAGCAGTACTTC. This translates into CASSPSPPRRLYEQYF.

The V call is TRBV30, the J call TRBJ1-1; 8 bases are shared with TRBD1. V lost 2 bases, J lost 5 bases, and 7 bases stayed unmatched. This CDR3 spans 14 amino acids. CDR1 and CDR2 from the germline V gene are GTSNPN and SVGIG (reference sequence). DNA for the CDR3: TGTGCCTGGAGTCCCCTTACAGGGGGAACTGAAGCTTTCTTT. This sequence encodes CAWSPLTGGTEAFF.

This rearrangement joins TRBV27 to TRBJ2-3; 7 bases map to TRBD2. Trimming cost V 2 bases and J 1 base; bases outside gene matches: 3. CDR1 and CDR2 from the germline V gene are MNHEY and SMNVEV (reference sequence). CDR3 length: 15 amino acids. The CDR3 reads CASSLGTSGTDTQYF. The CDR3 nucleotides read TGTGCCAGCAGTTTAGGAACTAGCGGCACAGATACGCAGTATTTT.

The chain employs TRBV7-9 and TRBJ2-1; 8 bases map to TRBD2. CDR3 length: 15 amino acids. Trimming took 5 bases from V and 0 from J; bases not matched to a gene: 3. Germline V gene data show CDR1 as SEHNR and CDR2 as FQNEAQ (reference sequence). The CDR3 protein is CASSPAGASYNEQFF. The CDR3 DNA follows: TGTGCCAGCAGCCCAGCGGGGGCCTCCTACAATGAGCAGTTCTTC.

This sequence joins TRBV2 and TRBJ1-5; D possibly corresponds to TRBD1 (5 bases). The V end was cut by 1 base, the J end by 2 bases, with 6 bases between. The CDR3 spans 14 residues. Germline-derived CDR1 and CDR2 are SNHLY and FYNNEI. This CDR3 is CASSEGGGNQPQHF. CDR3 DNA: TGTGCCAGCAGTGAAGGGGGGGGCAATCAGCCCCAGCATTTT.

The count of this clone is one. This sequence joins TRBV4-2 and TRBJ2-2; 7 bases line up with TRBD2. V gave up 0 bases and J gave up 8 bases; unmatched junction bases: 3. Per the germline V gene, CDR1 is LGHNA and CDR2 is YNFKEQ. This CDR3 contains 14 residues. The CDR3 nucleotides read TGTGCCAGCAGCCAAGATTGGCGGGAGGGGGAGCTGTTTTTT. It is translated as CASSQDWREGELFF.

The chain combines TRBV6-5 with TRBJ1-6; D remains unclear. In germline, CDR1 is MNHEY, CDR2 SVGAGI. Trimming cost V 2 bases and J 10 bases, with 12 bases left between them. This CDR3 has 14 amino acids. In DNA form, the CDR3 reads TGTGCCAGCAGTTACGTCCAGGTCATCTCACCCCTCCACTTT. This gives the protein CASSYVQVISPLHF.

This clone was seen just once. This chain connects TRBV18 to TRBJ2-5, with TRBD2 as a possible D gene (7 bases). From germline, CDR1 is KGHSH and CDR2 LQKENI. The CDR3 contains 18 residues. The ends were cut back, 3 bases at V and 5 bases at J, with 25 bases in the middle. The CDR3 DNA reads as TGTGCCAGCTCACCCCAACTCTCGGGGGGCAGTTCGGGTGAGACCCAGTACTTC. It encodes CASSPQLSGGSSGETQYF.

The V call is TRBV7-3, the J call TRBJ2-1, with D unresolved. Germline assignment: CDR1 SGHTA and CDR2 FQGTGA. V lost 4 bases and J lost 0, with 10 bases in between. This CDR3 has 15 amino acids. This chain's CDR3 is CASSSTPTSYNEQFF. In nucleotides, the CDR3 is TGTGCCAGCAGCTCCACTCCCACCTCCTACAATGAGCAGTTCTTC.

V and J are TRBV5-6 and TRBJ2-1; D is unclear. The CDR3 consists of 12 residues. The germline V gene has CDR1 SGHDT and CDR2 YYEEEE. Trimming left V 2 bases short and J 7 bases short, with 7 bases between. DNA of the CDR3: TGTGCCAGCAGCTTCCGCCCTAATGAGCAGTTCTTC. This sequence encodes CASSFRPNEQFF.

The chain is built from TRBV9 and TRBJ2-7, with a possible D match to TRBD1 (5 bases). V was clipped by 5 bases and J by 4 bases, with 10 bases between them. Per germline, CDR1 SGDLS and CDR2 YYNGEE. CDR3 length: 12 residues. CDR3 loop: CASSTQGYEQYF. The CDR3 region has the DNA TGTGCCAGCAGTACCCAGGGTTACGAGCAGTACTTC.

The chain recombines TRBV7-9 with TRBJ2-3; D may be TRBD1 or TRBD2 (5 bases each). Between the trimmed V and J ends, which lost 3 bases and 5 bases, there was a span of 15 bases. Germline CDR1 is SEHNR and CDR2 is FQNEAQ (reference sequence). This CDR3 comprises 15 residues. The CDR3: CASSFGSGGGDTQYF. CDR3 sequence (DNA): TGTGCCAGCAGCTTTGGGTCAGGTGGGGGAGATACGCAGTATTTT.

V is TRBV4-1 and J is TRBJ2-3, with D tentatively TRBD2 (6 bases). The V end lost 0 bases, the J end lost 3 bases, and 10 bases lay between the germline ends. The CDR3 runs to 15 residues. Germline loops: CDR1 MGHRA, CDR2 YSYEKL. CDR3 in DNA: TGCGCCAGCAGCCAAGATTGGAGGGGAACAGATACGCAGTATTTT. Amino acid sequence: CASSQDWRGTDTQYF.

The chain combines TRBV2 with TRBJ2-5; TRBD1 or TRBD2 may be the D gene (5 bases each). Germline assignment: CDR1 SNHLY and CDR2 FYNNEI. This CDR3 contains 15 residues. The V gene lost 5 bases and the J gene lost 6 bases, with 19 bases spanning the gap. The CDR3 coding sequence is TGTGCCAGCAGTAAAAACCGGGACGAAGAAAAGACCCAGTACTTC. Translated, it gives CASSKNRDEEKTQYF. The complete variable domain, with remaining parts taken from reference TRBV2 and TRBJ2-5, reads EPEVTQTPSHQVTQMGQEVILRCVPISNHLYFYWYRQILGQKVEFLVSFYNNEISEKSEIFDDQFSVERPDGSNFTLKIRSTKLEDSAMYFCASSKNRDEEKTQYFGPGTRLLVL.

This chain links TRBV9 with TRBJ2-7, with 8 bases identical to TRBD2. Trimming removed 0 bases from V and 2 bases from J; junction bases left unmatched: 7. Germline CDR1 is SGDLS and CDR2 is YYNGEE. The CDR3 loop spans 16 amino acids. The CDR3 reads CASSVGAGGHPYEQYF. The DNA of the CDR3 is TGTGCCAGCAGCGTAGGTGCGGGAGGCCACCCCTACGAGCAGTACTTC.

The gene calls are TRBV5-1 and TRBJ2-3; D is unresolved. V was clipped by 6 bases and J by 0 bases, with 11 bases between them. This CDR3 is built from 14 residues. Germline V gene lookup returns CDR1 SGHRS and CDR2 YFSETQ. CDR3 DNA: TGCGCCAGCAAGGTCCAGTATAGCACAGATACGCAGTATTTT. Translation: CASKVQYSTDTQYF.

This chain links TRBV30 with TRBJ2-2, with D perhaps assigned TRBD1 or TRBD2 (5 bases each). Looked up from germline, CDR1 is GTSNPN and CDR2 is SVGIG (reference sequence). Trimming pared 2 bases from V and 7 bases from J, leaving 14 bases between. CDR3 size: 14 residues. The CDR3 nucleotides read TGTGCCTGGAGTCAGGGACGGGGCAACGGGGAGCTGTTTTTT. Its protein is CAWSQGRGNGELFF.